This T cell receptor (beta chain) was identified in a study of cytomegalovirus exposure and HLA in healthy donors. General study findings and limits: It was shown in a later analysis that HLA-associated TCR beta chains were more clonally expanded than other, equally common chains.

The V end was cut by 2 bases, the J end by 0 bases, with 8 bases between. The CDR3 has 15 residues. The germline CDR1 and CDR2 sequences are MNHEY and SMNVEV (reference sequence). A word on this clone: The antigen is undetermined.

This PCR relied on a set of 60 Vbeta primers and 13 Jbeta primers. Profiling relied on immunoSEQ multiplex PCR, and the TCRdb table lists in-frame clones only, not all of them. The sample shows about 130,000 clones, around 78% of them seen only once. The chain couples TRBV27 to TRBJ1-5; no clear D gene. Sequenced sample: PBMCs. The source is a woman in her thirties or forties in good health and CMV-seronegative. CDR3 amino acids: CASSLALYSNQPQHF. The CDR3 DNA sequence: TGTGCCAGCAGTTTAGCCCTATATAGCAATCAGCCCCAGCATTTT.